The T cell receptor (beta chain) under discussion was sequenced for a study of T cells in Graves' hyperthyroidism and ophthalmopathy. Across the study: Any treatment followed the collection of peripheral blood at initial diagnosis.

This clonotype was detected many times. The target antigen is unknown. Broader study findings: Separating ophthalmopathy from stable hyperthyroidism was achieved by a 13 V-J model.

The source material, RNA transcripts, was used to amplify TCR beta CDR3 regions. Researchers ran a first-round RT-PCR on the TCR CDR3 using the HTBI primer set. TCRdb redid the calling of the multiplex PCR reads with MiXCR, one entry per CDR3 protein. The sample contains approximately 600,000 distinct CDR3 sequences, around 15% of which appear only once. The ends lost 6 bases at V and 6 bases at J; junction bases unmatched: 12. CDR1 is MDHEN and CDR2 is SYDVKM in the germline V gene. There are 15 residues in the CDR3. Not enrolled were patients with uncontrolled infection, other autoimmune disease, pregnancy or lactation.

The chain couples TRBV28 to TRBJ1-2; 8 nucleotides agree with TRBD1. Sequenced material: blood. The sequence was collected from a woman in her thirties or forties with Graves' ophthalmopathy. The CDR3 nucleotides read TGTGCCAGCAGGAAACCCGGACAGGGAACCGATGGCTACACCTTC. This translates into CASRKPGQGTDGYTF.